The 15 T cell receptor beta chains below were found in one sample sequenced in a study of read filtering for tumor transcriptome and immune sequencing. Molecular barcoded adaptors covering alpha/delta and beta/gamma chains were used on roughly 400 ng RNA. Each CDR3 protein gets one entry after TCRdb re-called the reads with MiXCR. Of around 140,000 distinct CDR3 sequences in the sample, approximately 13% were seen once. Sequenced material: a population of CD138-negative cells sorted from bone marrow. The receptor set was obtained from a donor aged 40 or over with multiple myeloma.

This clonotype was seen many times. The V gene is TRBV7-2, the J gene TRBJ2-3, with D uncertain. Germline assignment: CDR1 SGHTA and CDR2 FQGNSA. This CDR3 is 10 amino acids long. The V and J ends lost 3 bases and 8 bases respectively, with 3 bases between them. In nucleotides, the CDR3 is TGTGCCAGCAGCTTCCGTACGCAGTATTTT. It translates to CASSFRTQYF.

At least ten counts were recorded for this clonotype. V gene TRBV11-1 combines with J gene TRBJ2-7; the match to TRBD2 covers 9 bases. V gave up 5 bases and J gave up 2 bases; unmatched junction bases: 7. There are 15 residues in the CDR3. Germline V gene sequence: CDR1 SGHAT, CDR2 FQDESV (reference sequence). The CDR3 here is CASSPTAGGPYEQYF. Written as DNA, the CDR3 is TGTGCCAGCAGCCCTACAGCGGGAGGTCCCTACGAGCAGTACTTC.

Ten or more counts support this clonotype. This sequence joins TRBV11-1 and TRBJ1-1, with D hard to call. CDR1 and CDR2 from the germline V gene are SGHAT and FQDESV (reference sequence). Trimming took 5 bases from V and 6 from J, leaving 10 bases between them. The CDR3 extends over 12 amino acids. CDR3 sequence reads: CASSPWTPEAFF. CDR3 bases: TGTGCCAGCAGCCCGTGGACCCCTGAAGCTTTCTTT.

This clonotype appeared many times. The V call is TRBV2, the J call TRBJ2-1; D remains ambiguous. The CDR3 is 13 amino acids. CDR1 and CDR2 (germline): SNHLY, FYNNEI. The ends were cut back, 7 bases at V and 9 bases at J, with 16 bases in the middle. In DNA, the CDR3 is TGTGCCAGCAACCCACTCCGGACCGGTGAGCAGTTCTTC. It encodes CASNPLRTGEQFF.

Points on this clonotype: This may be a read error, as it is one base from a much larger clone. The chain links TRBV20-1 to TRBJ2-7; D uncertain. Between the trimmed V and J ends, which lost 3 bases and 5 bases, there was a span of 17 bases. The germline gives CDR1 DFQATT, CDR2 SNEGSKA (reference sequence). The CDR3 loop spans 14 amino acids. In DNA form, the CDR3 reads TGCAGTGCTAGTTCGCCGACACCGGCTCACGAGCAGTACTTC. Translating gives CSASSPTPAHEQYF.

In the case of this clonotype: Being one base from a much bigger clone, this may be a read error. The chain employs TRBV29-1 and TRBJ2-7, with 7 nucleotides matching TRBD2. Germline CDR1 SQVTM, CDR2 ANQGSEA. The CDR3 is made up of 14 amino acids. The J segment lost 5 bases and the V segment lost 4 bases, leaving 11 bases of the junction unmatched. CDR3 in DNA: TGCAGCGTTGCGGGAGGACTAGAAAAGGACGAGCAGTACTTC. Amino acid sequence: CSVAGGLEKDEQYF.

This clonotype was observed at least ten times. This chain links TRBV10-2 with TRBJ1-1; a possible D gene is TRBD1 (5 bases). The CDR3 sequence is 16 residues long. V lost 6 bases to trimming and J lost 7 bases, with 24 bases between them. Germline CDR1 is WSHSY and CDR2 is SAAADI. The CDR3 DNA reads as TGCGCCAGCAGCCTGGGAAGGGGCACAAAAGGTGGTGAAGCTTTCTTT. Residues: CASSLGRGTKGGEAFF.

This clonotype showed up many times. This chain uses TRBV7-9 with TRBJ2-5, with D perhaps TRBD1 or TRBD2 (6 bases each). The germline V gene has CDR1 SEHNR and CDR2 FQNEAQ (reference sequence). The CDR3 is 12 residues long. The V end was cut by 7 bases, the J end by 4 bases, with 10 bases between. The CDR3 spells CASTEGGETQYF. The CDR3 DNA sequence: TGTGCCAGCACCGAGGGGGGAGAGACCCAGTACTTC. Looking up the rest from reference TRBV7-9 and TRBJ2-5 gives the full variable domain: DTGVSQNPRHKITKRGQNVTFRCDPISEHNRLYWYRQTLGQGPEFLTYFQNEAQLEKSRLLSDRFSAERPKGSFSTLEIQRTEQGDSAMYLCASTEGGETQYFGPGTRLLVL.

This clonotype was recorded many times. The CDR3 DNA follows: TGTGCCAGCAGCCCCCACAGGGGGCAGCTAGCCAACAATGAGCAGTTCTTC. Translation gives CASSPHRGQLANNEQFF. This rearrangement joins TRBV5-5 to TRBJ2-1; TRBD1 matches 9 bases. Germline assignment: CDR1 SGHKS and CDR2 YYEKEE (reference sequence). The CDR3 runs to 17 residues. V lost 4 bases, J lost 5 bases, and 13 bases stayed unmatched.

This clonotype was counted ten times or more. The chain joins TRBV7-9 to TRBJ2-1, with 9 nucleotides matching TRBD2. V shed 5 bases, J shed 3 bases, and the junction held 5 bases outside the gene matches. Per the germline V gene, CDR1 is SEHNR and CDR2 is FQNEAQ (reference sequence). There are 15 residues in the CDR3. The DNA for the CDR3 is TGTGCCAGCAGCCACGAGACTAGCGGCTACAATGAGCAGTTCTTC. It encodes CASSHETSGYNEQFF.

In its sample, this clonotype was seen many times. A junction boundary mismatches the germline segment, possibly from a read error. The V gene is TRBV6-1, the J gene TRBJ2-5, with 13 bases identical to TRBD2. CDR3 size: 16 residues. In germline, CDR1 is MNHNS, CDR2 SASEGT. In DNA form, the CDR3 reads TGTGCCAGCAGCGAAGGGACTAGCGGGACTTGGCAGACCCAGTACTTC. As protein: CASSEGTSGTWQTQYF.

This clonotype appeared many times. This chain connects TRBV5-8 to TRBJ1-2; D gene uncertain. This CDR3 spans 11 amino acids. The V end was cut by 1 base, the J end by 6 bases, with 4 bases between. Germline values: CDR1 SGHTS, CDR2 YDEGEE. CDR3 loop: CASSLLHGYTF. The CDR3 DNA reads as TGTGCCAGCAGCTTGCTTCATGGCTACACCTTC.

The sample holds many counts of this clonotype. The rearrangement uses TRBV5-1 and TRBJ1-1; 9 nucleotides agree with TRBD1. Trimming cost V 4 bases and J 6 bases; bases outside gene matches: 10. The CDR3 extends over 15 amino acids. Germline V lookup: CDR1 SGHRS, CDR2 YFSETQ. The CDR3 reads CASSNNPDRGSEAFF. The CDR3 bases are TGCGCCAGCAGCAATAATCCGGACAGGGGTTCTGAAGCTTTCTTT.

About this clonotype: One end of the junction is discordant with germline, which a read error may explain. The gene calls are TRBV6-2 or TRBV6-3 and TRBJ2-1, with D hard to call. The CDR3 totals 13 residues. Germline V gene lookup returns CDR1 MNHEY and CDR2 SVGEGT. Here the CDR3 DNA reads TGTGCCAGCAGTTATCGACTCTCTAATGAGCAGTCCTTC. This translates into CASSYRLSNEQSF.

This clonotype was recorded at least ten times. The V gene is TRBV5-1, the J gene TRBJ2-1, with D possibly TRBD2 on 5 matching bases. The germline CDR1 and CDR2 sequences are SGHRS and YFSETQ. The CDR3 is 15 residues long. Trimming stripped 0 bases from V and 5 bases from J, with 12 bases between. DNA of the CDR3: TGCGCCAGCAGCTTGGTTGCGGGTACTCACAATGAGCAGTTCTTC. It specifies CASSLVAGTHNEQFF.